This T cell receptor beta chain was sequenced during a study of human CD8 memory T cell subsets. Findings and limits, study-wide: Stem-like memory and precursor exhausted T cell repertoires overlapped minimally with each other. Compared with precursor exhausted T cells, stem-like memory T cells were suggested by Chao1 estimates to be more diverse.

The CDR3 length is 14 residues. Germline CDR1 reads SGHVS; CDR2 reads FNYEAQ. Comment on this clonotype: Its cognate antigen is unknown.

Production of TCR beta libraries used UMI-labeled 5' RACE as the method. TCRdb re-called the 5' RACE reads; one entry per CDR3 protein, DNA not given. The data include approximately 12,000 distinct CDR3 sequences; the top ten clones carry approximately 8%. The receptor was derived from a human donor in good health. Sequencing was performed on CD8+ T cells from PBMCs. V is TRBV7-6 and J is TRBJ2-7; TCRdb indicates TRBD2, and absent DNA this call remains unverified. The CDR3 sequence is CASSPLGEAYEQYF.